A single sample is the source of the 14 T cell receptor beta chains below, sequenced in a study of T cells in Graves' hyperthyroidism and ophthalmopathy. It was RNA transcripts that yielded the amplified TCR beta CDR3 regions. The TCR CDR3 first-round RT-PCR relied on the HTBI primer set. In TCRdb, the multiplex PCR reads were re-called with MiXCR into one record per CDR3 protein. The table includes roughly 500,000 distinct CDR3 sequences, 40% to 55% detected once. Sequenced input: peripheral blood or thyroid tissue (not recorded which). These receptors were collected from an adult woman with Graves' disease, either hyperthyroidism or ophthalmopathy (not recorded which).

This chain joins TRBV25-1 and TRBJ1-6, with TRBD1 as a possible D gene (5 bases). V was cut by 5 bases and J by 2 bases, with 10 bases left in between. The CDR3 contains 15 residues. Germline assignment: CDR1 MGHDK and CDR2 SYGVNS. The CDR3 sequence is CASSFREPYNSPLHF. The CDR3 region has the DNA TGTGCCAGCAGTTTCAGGGAGCCCTATAATTCACCCCTCCACTTT.

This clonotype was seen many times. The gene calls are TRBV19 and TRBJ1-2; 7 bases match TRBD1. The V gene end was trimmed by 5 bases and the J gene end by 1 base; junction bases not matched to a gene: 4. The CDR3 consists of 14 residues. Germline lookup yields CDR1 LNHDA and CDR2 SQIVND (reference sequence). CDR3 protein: CASSLGQVNYGYTF. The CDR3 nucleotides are TGTGCCAGTAGTCTCGGACAGGTTAACTATGGCTACACCTTC.

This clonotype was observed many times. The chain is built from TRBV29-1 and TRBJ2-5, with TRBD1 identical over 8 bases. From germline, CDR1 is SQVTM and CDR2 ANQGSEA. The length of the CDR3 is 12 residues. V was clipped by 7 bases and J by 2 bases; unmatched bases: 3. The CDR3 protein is CSARTGQETQYF. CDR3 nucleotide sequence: TGCAGCGCCCGGACAGGGCAAGAGACCCAGTACTTC.

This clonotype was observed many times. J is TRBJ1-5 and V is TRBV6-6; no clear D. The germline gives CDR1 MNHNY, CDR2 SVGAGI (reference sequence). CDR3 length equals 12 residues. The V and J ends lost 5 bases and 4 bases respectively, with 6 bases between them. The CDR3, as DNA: TGTGCCAGCAGTAGACAAAATCAGCCCCAGCATTTT. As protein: CASSRQNQPQHF.

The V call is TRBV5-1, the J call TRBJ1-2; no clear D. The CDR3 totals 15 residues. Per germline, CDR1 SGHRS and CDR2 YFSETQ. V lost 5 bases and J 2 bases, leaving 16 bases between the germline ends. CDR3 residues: CASRVRTNRNYGYTF. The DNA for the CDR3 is TGCGCCAGCAGGGTTAGGACTAATAGGAACTATGGCTACACCTTC.

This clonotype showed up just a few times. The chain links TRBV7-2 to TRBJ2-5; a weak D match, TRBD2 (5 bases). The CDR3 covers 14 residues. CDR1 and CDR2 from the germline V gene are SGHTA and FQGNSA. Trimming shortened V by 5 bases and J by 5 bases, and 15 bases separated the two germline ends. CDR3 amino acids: CASSQSGVGETQYF. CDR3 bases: TGTGCCAGCAGCCAGAGCGGAGTTGGGGAGACCCAGTACTTC.

The CDR3 nucleotides are TGTGCCATCAGTGAGAGGCAGTGGAGCAATCAGCCCCAGCATTTT. It translates to CAISERQWSNQPQHF. V and J are TRBV10-3 and TRBJ1-5, with D unresolved. This CDR3 is 15 amino acids long. V was clipped by 2 bases and J by 1 base, with 9 bases between them. Germline V gene lookup returns CDR1 ENHRY and CDR2 SYGVKD.

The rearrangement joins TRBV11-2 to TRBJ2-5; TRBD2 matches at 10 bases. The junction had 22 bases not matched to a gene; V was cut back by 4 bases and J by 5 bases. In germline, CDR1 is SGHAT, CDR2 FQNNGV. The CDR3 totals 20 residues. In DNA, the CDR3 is TGTGCCAGCAGCTCCCTCCCCTCTAGCGGGAGCGGGAGGGCTGTCGAGACCCAGTACTTC. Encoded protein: CASSSLPSSGSGRAVETQYF.

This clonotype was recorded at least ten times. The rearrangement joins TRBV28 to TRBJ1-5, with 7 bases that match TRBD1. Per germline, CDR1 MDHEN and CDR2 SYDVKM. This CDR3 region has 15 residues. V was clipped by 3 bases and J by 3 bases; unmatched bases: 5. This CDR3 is CASSLVDRANQPQHF. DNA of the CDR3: TGTGCCAGCAGTTTGGTTGACAGGGCCAATCAGCCCCAGCATTTT.

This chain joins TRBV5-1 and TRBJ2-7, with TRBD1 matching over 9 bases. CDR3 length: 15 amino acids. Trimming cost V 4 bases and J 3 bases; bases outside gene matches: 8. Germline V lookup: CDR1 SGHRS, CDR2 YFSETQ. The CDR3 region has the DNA TGCGCCAGCAGCACCGGGACAGGGTGGCACTACGAGCAGTACTTC. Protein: CASSTGTGWHYEQYF.

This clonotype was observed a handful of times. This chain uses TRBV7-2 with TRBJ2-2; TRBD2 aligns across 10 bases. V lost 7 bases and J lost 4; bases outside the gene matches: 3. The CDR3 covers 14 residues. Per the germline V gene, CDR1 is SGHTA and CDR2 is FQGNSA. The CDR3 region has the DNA TGTGCCAGCAAAGCTAGCGGGGGCACCGGGGAGCTGTTTTTT. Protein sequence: CASKASGGTGELFF.

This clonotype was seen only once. The CDR3 is CSVPTRVRNQPQHF. The DNA of the CDR3 is TGCAGTGTCCCAACCAGGGTGAGGAATCAGCCCCAGCATTTT. The rearrangement joins TRBV20-1 to TRBJ1-5, with D perhaps matching TRBD1 (5 bases). Germline assignment: CDR1 DFQATT and CDR2 SNEGSKA (reference sequence). The CDR3 contains 14 residues. V was shortened by 7 bases and J by 4 bases, with 17 bases between the two germline ends.

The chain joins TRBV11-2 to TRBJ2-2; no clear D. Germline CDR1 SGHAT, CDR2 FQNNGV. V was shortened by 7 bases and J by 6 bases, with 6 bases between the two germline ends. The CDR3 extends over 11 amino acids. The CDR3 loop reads CASTFSGELFF. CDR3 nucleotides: TGTGCCAGCACCTTCTCCGGGGAGCTGTTTTTT.

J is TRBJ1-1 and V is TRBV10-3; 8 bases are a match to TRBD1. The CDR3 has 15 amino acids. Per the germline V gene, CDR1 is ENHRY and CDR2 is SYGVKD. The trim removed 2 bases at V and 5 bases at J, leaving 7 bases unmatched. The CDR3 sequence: CAISEPQTGETEAFF. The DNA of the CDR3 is TGTGCCATCAGTGAGCCGCAGACAGGGGAGACTGAAGCTTTCTTT.